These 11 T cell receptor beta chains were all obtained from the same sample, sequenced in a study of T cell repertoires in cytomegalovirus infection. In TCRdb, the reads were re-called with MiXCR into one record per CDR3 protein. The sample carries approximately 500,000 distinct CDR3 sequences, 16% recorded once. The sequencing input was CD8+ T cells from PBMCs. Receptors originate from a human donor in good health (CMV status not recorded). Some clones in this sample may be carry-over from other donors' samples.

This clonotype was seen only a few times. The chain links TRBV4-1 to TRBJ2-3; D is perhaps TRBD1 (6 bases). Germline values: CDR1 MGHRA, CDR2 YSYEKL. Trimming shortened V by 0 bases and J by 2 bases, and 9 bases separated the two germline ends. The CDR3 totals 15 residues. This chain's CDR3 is CASSQDQGITDTQYF. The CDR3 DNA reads TGCGCCAGCAGCCAAGATCAGGGGATCACAGATACGCAGTATTTT.

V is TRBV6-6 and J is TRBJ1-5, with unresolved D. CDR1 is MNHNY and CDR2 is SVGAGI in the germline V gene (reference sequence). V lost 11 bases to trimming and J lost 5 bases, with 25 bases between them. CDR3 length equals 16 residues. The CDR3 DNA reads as TGTGCCGTCACGGACCCAACTGGGGAACCTGATCAGCCCCAGCATTTT. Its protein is CAVTDPTGEPDQPQHF.

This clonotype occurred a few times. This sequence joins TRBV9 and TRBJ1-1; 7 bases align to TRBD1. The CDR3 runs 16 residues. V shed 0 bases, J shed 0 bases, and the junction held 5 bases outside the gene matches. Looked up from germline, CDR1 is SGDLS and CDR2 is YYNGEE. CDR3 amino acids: CASSVGEGALNTEAFF. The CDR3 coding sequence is TGTGCCAGCAGCGTAGGGGAGGGGGCCTTGAACACTGAAGCTTTCTTT.

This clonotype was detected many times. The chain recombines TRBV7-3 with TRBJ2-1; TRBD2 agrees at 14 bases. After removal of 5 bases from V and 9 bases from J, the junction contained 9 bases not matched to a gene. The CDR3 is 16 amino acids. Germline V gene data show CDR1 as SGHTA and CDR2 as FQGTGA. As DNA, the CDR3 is TGTGCCAGCAGCCCCCCCGGGACTAGCGGGAGTGGTGAGCAGTTCTTC. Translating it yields CASSPPGTSGSGEQFF.

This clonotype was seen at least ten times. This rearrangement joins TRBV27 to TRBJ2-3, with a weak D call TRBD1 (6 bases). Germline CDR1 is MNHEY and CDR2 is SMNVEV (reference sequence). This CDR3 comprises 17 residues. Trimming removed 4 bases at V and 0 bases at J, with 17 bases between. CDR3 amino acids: CASSSPHLRGSTDTQYF. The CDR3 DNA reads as TGTGCCAGCAGTTCACCCCACCTTAGGGGGAGCACAGATACGCAGTATTTT.

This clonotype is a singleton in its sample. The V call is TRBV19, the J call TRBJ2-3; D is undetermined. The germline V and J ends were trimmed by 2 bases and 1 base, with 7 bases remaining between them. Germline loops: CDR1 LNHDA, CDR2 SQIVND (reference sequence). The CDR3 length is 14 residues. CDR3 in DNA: TGTGCCAGTAGTATAAGGTTGGGCACAGATACGCAGTATTTT. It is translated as CASSIRLGTDTQYF.

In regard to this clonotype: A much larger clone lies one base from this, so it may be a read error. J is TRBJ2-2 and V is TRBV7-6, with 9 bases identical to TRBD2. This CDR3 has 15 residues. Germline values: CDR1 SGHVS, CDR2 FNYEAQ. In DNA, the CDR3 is TGTGCCAGCAGCCCGCTAGCGGGGAACACCGGGGAGCCGTTTTTT. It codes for CASSPLAGNTGEPFF. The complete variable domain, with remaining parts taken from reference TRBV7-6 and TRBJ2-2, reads GAGVSQSPRYKVTKRGQDVALRCDPISGHVSLYWYRQALGQGPEFLTYFNYEAQQDKSGLPNDRFSAERPEGSISTLTIQRTEQRDSAMYRCASSPLAGNTGEPFFGEGSRLTVL.

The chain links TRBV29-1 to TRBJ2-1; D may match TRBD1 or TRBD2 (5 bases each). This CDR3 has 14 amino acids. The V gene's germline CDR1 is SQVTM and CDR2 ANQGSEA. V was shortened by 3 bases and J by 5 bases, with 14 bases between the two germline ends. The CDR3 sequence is CSVDPSGRNNEQFF. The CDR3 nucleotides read TGCAGCGTTGATCCCTCGGGACGGAACAATGAGCAGTTCTTC.

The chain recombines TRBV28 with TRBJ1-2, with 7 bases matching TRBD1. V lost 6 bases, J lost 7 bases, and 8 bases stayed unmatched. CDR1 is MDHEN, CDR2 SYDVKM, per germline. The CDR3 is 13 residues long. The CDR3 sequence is CASSNDRVFGYTF. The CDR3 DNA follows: TGTGCCAGCAGCAACGACAGGGTTTTTGGCTACACCTTC.

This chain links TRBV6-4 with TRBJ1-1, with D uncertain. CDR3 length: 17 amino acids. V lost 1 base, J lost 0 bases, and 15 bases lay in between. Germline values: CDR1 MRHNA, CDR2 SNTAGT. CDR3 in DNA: TGTGCCAGCAGTGACTTTCTGGCAGGCGGAGTGAACACTGAAGCTTTCTTT. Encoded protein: CASSDFLAGGVNTEAFF.

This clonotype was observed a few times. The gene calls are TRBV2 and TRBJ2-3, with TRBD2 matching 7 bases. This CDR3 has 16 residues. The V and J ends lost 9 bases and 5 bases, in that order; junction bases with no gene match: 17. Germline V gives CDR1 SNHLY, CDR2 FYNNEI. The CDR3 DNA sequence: TGTGCCAGAGGTTCATTGAGCGGGACCACACAAGATACGCAGTATTTT. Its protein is CARGSLSGTTQDTQYF. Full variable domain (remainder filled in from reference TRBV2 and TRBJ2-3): EPEVTQTPSHQVTQMGQEVILRCVPISNHLYFYWYRQILGQKVEFLVSFYNNEISEKSEIFDDQFSVERPDGSNFTLKIRSTKLEDSAMYFCARGSLSGTTQDTQYFGPGTRLTVL.